This T cell receptor beta chain was found in a study of T cells in localized non-small cell lung cancer. The CDR3 extends over 17 amino acids. Germline V gene data show CDR1 as MGHRA and CDR2 as YSYEKL. The junction had 12 bases not matched to a gene; V was cut back by 2 bases and J by 2 bases. As to this clone: No antigen is known for it.

Only in-frame clones appear in the TCRdb table, and some are missing; sequencing was by immunoSEQ multiplex PCR. The sample lists some 130,000 clones, around 92% occurring once. General study results and limits: Appearance in adjacent lung was seen for a median around 60 of the top 100 tumor clones. The highest T cell clonality was in uninvolved adjacent lung, above tumor.

The rearrangement uses TRBV4-1 and TRBJ2-7, with 7 bases that match TRBD1. The clonotype was recovered from a female donor older than 55 with stage I lung adenocarcinoma. The specimen comprised peripheral blood, sampled before any cancer treatment. CDR3 sequence reads: CASSQNGDWTGPYEQYF. CDR3 bases: TGCGCCAGCAGCCAAAACGGGGATTGGACAGGACCCTACGAGCAGTACTTC.